This T cell receptor beta chain was found in a study of neurological immune-mediated disorders. Described time point: longitudinal time-point 1 (baseline). This clonotype was seen repeatedly, ten times or more. TCRdb recomputed calls from the 5' RACE reads with MiXCR, one row per CDR3 protein. The table shows some 77,000 distinct CDR3 sequences, with 12% to 15% occurring only once. The TCR sequence derives from a female donor with HTLV-1-associated myelopathy (HAM/TSP). What was sequenced was PBMCs.

In DNA form, the CDR3 reads TGTGCCAGCAGTCAAACCGGACAGGGGAGCTACGAGCAGTACTTC. It translates to CASSQTGQGSYEQYF. This sequence joins TRBV7-9 and TRBJ2-7; 9 nucleotides match TRBD1. Per the germline V gene, CDR1 is SEHNR and CDR2 is FQNEAQ (reference sequence). V gave up 6 bases and J gave up 3 bases; unmatched junction bases: 9. CDR3 size: 15 residues.